The rows below give T cell receptor beta chains drawn from one sample of a study of T-cell memory formation after mild COVID-19. MiXCR, run by TCRdb on the 5' RACE reads, gives a single entry per CDR3 protein. This table has some 120,000 distinct CDR3 sequences, about 17% appearing once. Source material: PBMCs or a T cell subset sorted from them (not recorded which). Receptor source: an adult woman who had mild COVID-19 (a few samples of this study predate the infection). Cell type and time point are not known. CDR3s include the opening cysteine and the closing phenylalanine or tryptophan. A D gene is named only where the DNA matches it firmly. Size tells how often a clone was seen (once, few, many) or the class of an expanded clone, and some rows leave it out.

size	V	D	J	DNA	CDR3
NA	TRBV12-3/TRBV12-4	TRBD1	TRBJ2-7	TGTGCCAGCAGCCAGGGACAGGGAGACTACGAGCAGTACTTC	CASSQGQGDYEQYF
few	TRBV20-1	TRBD2	TRBJ2-7	TGCAGTGCAAACAGGGCTCTAGCGGGAGTGCGGGAGCAGTACTTC	CSANRALAGVREQYF
NA	TRBV24-1	TRBD2	TRBJ2-5	TGTGCCACCAGTGTACTAGCGGGGGGTAAAGAGACCCAGTACTTC	CATSVLAGGKETQYF
NA	TRBV18	TRBD1	TRBJ2-3	TGTGCCAGCTCACTAAGGGGGCCGACTAGCACAGATACGCAGTATTTT	CASSLRGPTSTDTQYF
NA	TRBV7-9	NA	TRBJ1-2	TGTGCCAGCAGCTCACAGGGACGTGGCTACACCTTC	CASSSQGRGYTF
NA	TRBV24-1	NA	TRBJ2-7	TGTGCCACCAGTGTCGAAGGCGAAACCTACGAGCAGTACTTC	CATSVEGETYEQYF
few	TRBV13	NA	TRBJ2-4	TGTGCCAGCAGCCCCAGGAGGGAGCTAGCCAAAAACATTCAGTACTTC	CASSPRRELAKNIQYF
few	TRBV11-2	TRBD2	TRBJ2-1	TGTGCCAGCAGCTTAGTCACTAGCGGCCCGAGGCATGAGCAGTTCTTC	CASSLVTSGPRHEQFF
few	TRBV20-1	TRBD2	TRBJ2-1	TGCAGTGCTAGGACTAGCGGGGGGAGGGGTGAGCAGTTCTTC	CSARTSGGRGEQFF
NA	TRBV4-3	TRBD1	TRBJ2-1	TGCGCCAGCAGCCACTGGACAGGGGTGGACAATGAGCAGTTCTTC	CASSHWTGVDNEQFF
few	TRBV7-2	TRBD2	TRBJ2-7	TGTGCCAGCAGCTTTGCGGGGACTAGCGGTTCCTACGAGCAGTACTTC	CASSFAGTSGSYEQYF
NA	TRBV10-3	TRBD2	TRBJ2-1	TGTGCCATCAGGGAGGGACTAGCGGGAGTCTTTAATGAGCAGTTCTTC	CAIREGLAGVFNEQFF
few	TRBV15	TRBD2	TRBJ2-5	TGTGCCACCAGCAGCCCATCACTAGCGGGGTGGGGAGAGACCCAGTACTTC	CATSSPSLAGWGETQYF
few	TRBV3-1	TRBD1	TRBJ1-5	TGTGCCAGCAGCCATCATCTCGGGACAGTGTGGGGCAATCAGCCCCAGCATTTT	CASSHHLGTVWGNQPQHF
few	TRBV5-1	TRBD1	TRBJ1-4	TGCGCCAGCAGCTTGGGCGACAGGGGAAAACTGTTTTTT	CASSLGDRGKLFF
few	TRBV7-9	NA	TRBJ2-7	TGTGCCAGCAGCATGGGGGCTTTGTACGAGCAGTACTTC	CASSMGALYEQYF